Described below is a single T cell receptor (beta chain) sequence and its context. The sample comes from a study of blood T cell repertoires in COVID-19. The wider study: Samples came from the United States, Italy and Spain, spanning acute and convalescent COVID-19. Nucleic acid was either cDNA or gDNA, and it came from T cells, B-cell-depleted T cells, or PBMCs.

The CDR3 is 15 residues long. Trimming took 4 bases from V and 4 from J; bases not matched to a gene: 8. Per germline, CDR1 SGHRS and CDR2 YFSETQ. Per the original methods: Estimation of nucleated cell counts relied on the amplification of reference gene primers. Assay: immunoSEQ multiplex PCR; the TCRdb copy retains only in-frame clones and omits some. Clone size and the V and J calls come from that table; the DNA yielded D and trimming. The sample has about 160,000 clones, 70% to 90% seen once. The sample taken for sequencing was peripheral blood. This receptor was identified in a man between 35 and 55 years old with acute or convalescent COVID-19. V is TRBV5-1 and J is TRBJ2-7, with 10 bases aligning to TRBD2. CDR3 amino acids: CASSGSGGAGYEQYF. The CDR3 DNA reads TGCGCCAGCAGCGGAAGCGGGGGGGCCGGGTACGAGCAGTACTTC.